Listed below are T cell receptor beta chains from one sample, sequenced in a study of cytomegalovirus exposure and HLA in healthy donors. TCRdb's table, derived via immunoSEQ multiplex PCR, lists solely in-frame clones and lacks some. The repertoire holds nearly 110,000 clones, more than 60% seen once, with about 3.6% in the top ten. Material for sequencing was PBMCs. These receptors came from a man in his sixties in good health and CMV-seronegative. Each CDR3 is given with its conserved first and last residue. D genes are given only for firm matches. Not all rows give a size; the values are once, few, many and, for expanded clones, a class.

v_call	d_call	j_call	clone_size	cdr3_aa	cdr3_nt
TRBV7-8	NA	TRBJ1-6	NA	CAIGGNSPLHF	TGTGCCATAGGCGGGAATTCACCCCTCCACTTT
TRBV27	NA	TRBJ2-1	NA	CASSPTAYNEQFF	TGTGCCAGCAGCCCGACAGCCTACAATGAGCAGTTCTTC
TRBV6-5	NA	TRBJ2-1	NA	CASSYGAGTQYNEQFF	TGTGCCAGCAGTTACGGCGCCGGGACACAGTACAATGAGCAGTTCTTC
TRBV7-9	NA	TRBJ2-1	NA	CASSPRTDFGEQFF	TGTGCCAGCAGCCCCCGGACTGACTTTGGTGAGCAGTTCTTC
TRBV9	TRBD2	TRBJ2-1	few	CASSVDVAGGLNEQFF	TGTGCCAGCAGCGTAGACGTAGCGGGGGGCCTCAATGAGCAGTTCTTC
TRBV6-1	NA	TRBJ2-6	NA	CASSISYEANVLTF	TGTGCCAGCAGTATTTCCTATGAGGCCAACGTCCTGACTTTC
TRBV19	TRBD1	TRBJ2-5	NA	CASSNPGTGGETQYF	TGTGCCAGTAGTAACCCCGGGACAGGGGGCGAGACCCAGTACTTC
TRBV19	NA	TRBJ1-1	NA	CASSIARNEAFF	TGTGCCAGTAGTATCGCCAGAAATGAAGCTTTCTTT
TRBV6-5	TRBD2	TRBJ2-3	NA	CASSYRGVTDTQYF	TGTGCCAGCAGTTACCGGGGGGTAACAGATACGCAGTATTTT
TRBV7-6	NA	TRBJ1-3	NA	CASSSGNTIYF	TGTGCCAGCAGCAGCGGAAACACCATATATTTT
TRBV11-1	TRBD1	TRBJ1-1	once	CASSWSTGASEAFF	TGTGCCAGCAGCTGGTCGACAGGGGCGAGTGAAGCTTTCTTT
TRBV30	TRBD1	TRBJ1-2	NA	CAWSVDRGAGYTF	TGTGCCTGGAGTGTAGACAGGGGGGCTGGCTACACCTTC
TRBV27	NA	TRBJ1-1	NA	CAARGGNEAFF	TGTGCCGCCAGGGGTGGAAATGAAGCTTTCTTT
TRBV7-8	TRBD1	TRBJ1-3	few	CASSPKGQSGNTIYF	TGTGCCAGCAGCCCGAAGGGACAGTCTGGAAACACCATATATTTT
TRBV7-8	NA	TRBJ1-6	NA	CASSLGTNLHF	TGTGCCAGCAGCTTGGGGACAAACCTCCACTTT
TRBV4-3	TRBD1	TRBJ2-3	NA	CASRGTGRTDTQYF	TGCGCCAGCAGAGGGACAGGGCGCACAGATACGCAGTATTTT
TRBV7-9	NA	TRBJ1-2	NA	CSSSFGQVYGYTF	TGTTCCAGCAGCTTCGGACAAGTCTATGGCTACACCTTC
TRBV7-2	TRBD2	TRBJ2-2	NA	CASSFPGLAGGRGGELFF	TGTGCCAGCAGCTTCCCGGGACTAGCGGGGGGGCGGGGCGGGGAGCTGTTTTTT
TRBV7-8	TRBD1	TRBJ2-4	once	CASSQTGAKNIQYF	TGTGCCAGCAGCCAGACAGGGGCCAAAAACATTCAGTACTTC
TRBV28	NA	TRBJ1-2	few	CASRSMGSGGLDGYTF	TGTGCCAGCAGATCGATGGGTAGCGGGGGATTGGATGGCTACACCTTC
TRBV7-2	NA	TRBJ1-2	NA	CASSLPFTGRAYGYTF	TGTGCCAGCAGCTTACCATTCACAGGGAGAGCATATGGCTACACCTTC